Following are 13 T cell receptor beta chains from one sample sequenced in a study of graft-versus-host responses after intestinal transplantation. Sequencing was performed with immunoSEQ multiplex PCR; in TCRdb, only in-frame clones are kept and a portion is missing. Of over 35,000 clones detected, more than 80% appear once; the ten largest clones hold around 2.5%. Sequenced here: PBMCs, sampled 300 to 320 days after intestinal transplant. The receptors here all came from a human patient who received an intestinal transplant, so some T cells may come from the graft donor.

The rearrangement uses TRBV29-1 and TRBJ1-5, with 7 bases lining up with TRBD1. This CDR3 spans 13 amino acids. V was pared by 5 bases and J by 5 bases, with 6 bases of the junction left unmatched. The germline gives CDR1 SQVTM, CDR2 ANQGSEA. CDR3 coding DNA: TGCAGCGTTCGAGGGGGCTCTGATCAGCCCCAGCATTTT. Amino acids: CSVRGGSDQPQHF.

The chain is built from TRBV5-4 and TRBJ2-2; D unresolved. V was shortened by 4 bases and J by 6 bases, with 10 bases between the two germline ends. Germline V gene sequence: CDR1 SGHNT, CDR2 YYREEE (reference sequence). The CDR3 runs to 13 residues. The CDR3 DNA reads TGTGCCAGCAGCACCGACCCTGCCGGGGAGCTGTTTTTT. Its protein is CASSTDPAGELFF.

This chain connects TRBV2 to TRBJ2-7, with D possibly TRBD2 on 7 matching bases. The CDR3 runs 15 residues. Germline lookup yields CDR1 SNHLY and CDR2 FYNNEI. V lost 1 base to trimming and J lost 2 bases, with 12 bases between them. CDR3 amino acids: CASSEEQGGTYEQYF. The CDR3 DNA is TGTGCCAGCAGTGAAGAACAGGGAGGGACCTACGAGCAGTACTTC.

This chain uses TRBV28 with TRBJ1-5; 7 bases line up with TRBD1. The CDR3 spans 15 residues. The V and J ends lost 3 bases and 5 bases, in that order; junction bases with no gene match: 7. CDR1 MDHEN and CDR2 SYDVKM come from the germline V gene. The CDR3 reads CASSFTGTVYQPQHF. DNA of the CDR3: TGTGCCAGCAGTTTCACCGGGACAGTATATCAGCCCCAGCATTTT.

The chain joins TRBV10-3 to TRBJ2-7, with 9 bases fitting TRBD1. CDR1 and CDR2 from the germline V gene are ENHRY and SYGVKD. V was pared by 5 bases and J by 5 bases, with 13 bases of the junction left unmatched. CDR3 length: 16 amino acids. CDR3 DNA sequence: TGTGCCATCAGTTTCCACCTGGACAGGGGCGTCAACGAGCAGTACTTC. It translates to CAISFHLDRGVNEQYF.

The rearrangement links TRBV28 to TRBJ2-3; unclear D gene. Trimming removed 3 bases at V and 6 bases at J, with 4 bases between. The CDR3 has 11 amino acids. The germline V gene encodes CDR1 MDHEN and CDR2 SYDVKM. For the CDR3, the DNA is TGTGCCAGCAGTTTTAGGGATACGCAGTATTTT. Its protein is CASSFRDTQYF.

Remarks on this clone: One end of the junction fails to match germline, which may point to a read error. Written as DNA, the CDR3 is TGTGCTAGCAGCTTTAGCGGGAGGGAGACCCAGTACTTC. It codes for CASSFSGRETQYF. The chain uses TRBV7-7 and TRBJ2-5; 10 positions match TRBD2. The CDR3 spans 13 residues. Germline values: CDR1 SSHAT, CDR2 FNYEAQ (reference sequence).

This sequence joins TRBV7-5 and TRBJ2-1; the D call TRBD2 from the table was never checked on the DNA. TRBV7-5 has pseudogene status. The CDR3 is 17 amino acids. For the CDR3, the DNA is TGTGCCAGAAGCTCCTTTACTCCGGCGGGAGAACTGGATGAGCAGTTCTTC. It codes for CARSSFTPAGELDEQFF.

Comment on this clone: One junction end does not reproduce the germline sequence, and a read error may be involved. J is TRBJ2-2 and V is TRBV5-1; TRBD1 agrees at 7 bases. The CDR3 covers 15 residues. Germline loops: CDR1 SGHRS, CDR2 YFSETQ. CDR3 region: CASSLGQSNTGELFF. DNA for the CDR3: TGCGCCAGCAGTTTGGGACAGTCAAACACCGGGGAGCTGTTTTTT.

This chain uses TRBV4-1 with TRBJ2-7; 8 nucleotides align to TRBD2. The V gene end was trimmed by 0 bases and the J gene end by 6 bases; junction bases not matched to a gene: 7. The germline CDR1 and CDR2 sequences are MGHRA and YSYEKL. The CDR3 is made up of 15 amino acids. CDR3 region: CASSQDSLAGLEQYF. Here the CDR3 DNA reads TGCGCCAGCAGCCAAGATTCGCTAGCGGGCCTCGAGCAGTACTTC.

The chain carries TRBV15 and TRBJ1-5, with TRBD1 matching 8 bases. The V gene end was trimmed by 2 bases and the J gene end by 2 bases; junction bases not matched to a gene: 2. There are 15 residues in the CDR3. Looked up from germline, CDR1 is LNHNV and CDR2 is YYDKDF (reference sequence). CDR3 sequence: CATSRPDRGNQPQHF. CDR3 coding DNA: TGTGCCACCAGCAGACCGGACAGGGGCAATCAGCCCCAGCATTTT.

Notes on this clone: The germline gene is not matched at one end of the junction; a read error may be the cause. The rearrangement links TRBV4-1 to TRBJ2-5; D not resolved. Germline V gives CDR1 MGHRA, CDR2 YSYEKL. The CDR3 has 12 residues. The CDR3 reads CAGSQDLETQYF. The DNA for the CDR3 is TGCGCCGGCAGCCAAGATTTGGAGACCCAGTACTTC.

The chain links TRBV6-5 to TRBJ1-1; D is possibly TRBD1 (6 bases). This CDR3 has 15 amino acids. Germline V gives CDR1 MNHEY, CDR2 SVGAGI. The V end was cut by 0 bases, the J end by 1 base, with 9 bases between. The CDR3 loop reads CASSYSPTGNTEAFF. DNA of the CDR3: TGTGCCAGCAGTTACTCCCCGACAGGGAACACTGAAGCTTTCTTT.